A single sample is the source of the 27 T cell receptor beta chains below, sequenced in a study of T-cell reconstitution after alpha-beta-depleted transplantation in children (TCRdb year 2016). Libraries were made using PCR. Sequenced on an Illumina HiSeq 2500. To normalize quantification of the TCRbeta repertoire, the TCR libraries were built with molecular barcoding that relied on unique molecular identifiers. The public sequencing data were trimmed at Q25 with fastp and processed into clonotypes with MiXCR by TCRdb, which kept only in-frame beta chains. Each entry is one CDR3 protein sequence, shown with its most common DNA and genes. In all, the sample holds 540,000 or so distinct CDR3 sequences, and 20% to 25% of those were seen once. Of the sample, around 14% is held by the ten largest clones. What this sample's treatment or condition label stands for: allogeneic hematopoietic cell transplantation with graft depleted of TCRalphabeta T cells and CD19 B cells.

Sequenced here: PBMCs, mostly from graft donor cells, sampled 360 days after TCRalphabeta/CD19-depleted stem cell transplant. The origin of the receptors is a boy in the first two years of life who had a stem cell transplant for acute myeloid leukemia, so the T cells may come from the graft donor.

This chain uses TRBV29-1 with TRBJ1-6; D possibly corresponds to TRBD1 (6 bases). The CDR3 is 13 residues long. Trimming removed 8 bases from V and 5 bases from J, with 13 bases in between. Germline V CDR1 and CDR2: SQVTM, ANQGSEA. The CDR3, as DNA: TGCAGCTTCCGGGACACAGATAATTCACCCCTCCACTTT. Amino acid sequence: CSFRDTDNSPLHF.

This clonotype has at least ten counts. The chain combines TRBV29-1 with TRBJ2-7; 13 bases agree with TRBD2. The V gene's germline CDR1 is SQVTM and CDR2 ANQGSEA. The CDR3 extends over 16 amino acids. V shed 2 bases and J 3 bases; nucleotides not matched to a gene: 7. Here the CDR3 reads CSVEWGLAGKGYEQYF. The CDR3 nucleotides are TGCAGCGTTGAATGGGGACTAGCGGGGAAAGGCTACGAGCAGTACTTC.

This clonotype was observed many times. This chain uses TRBV5-1 with TRBJ2-1, with D uncertain. V was clipped by 2 bases and J by 8 bases, with 11 bases between them. The CDR3 totals 13 residues. The germline V gene has CDR1 SGHRS and CDR2 YFSETQ. The CDR3: CASSLFSLHEQFF. The CDR3 coding sequence is TGCGCCAGCAGCTTATTCTCCCTCCATGAGCAGTTCTTC.

The CDR3 here is CASSPQGDSYEQYF. For the CDR3, the DNA is TGTGCCAGCTCGCCCCAGGGGGATTCCTACGAGCAGTACTTC. The V call is TRBV18, the J call TRBJ2-7, with 7 nucleotides matching TRBD1. The CDR3 runs 14 residues. Germline CDR1 is KGHSH and CDR2 is LQKENI. After removal of 6 bases from V and 1 base from J, the junction contained 6 bases not matched to a gene.

There are many counts of this clonotype. The chain uses TRBV28 and TRBJ1-5; 10 nucleotides align to TRBD1. This CDR3 is built from 12 residues. Germline V CDR1 and CDR2: MDHEN, SYDVKM. Trimming removed 10 bases from V and 13 bases from J; junction bases left unmatched: 10. The CDR3 coding sequence is TGTGCCACGGGACAGGGGCTTGTGCAACAGCATTTT. It specifies CATGQGLVQQHF.

In this sample, this clonotype turned up many times. This chain uses TRBV20-1 with TRBJ2-3; D possibly corresponds to TRBD2 (6 bases). V was trimmed by 3 bases and J by 5 bases, leaving 9 bases between them. The CDR3 has 12 amino acids. Germline CDR1 reads DFQATT; CDR2 reads SNEGSKA (reference sequence). The CDR3: CSARGGLDTQYF. The CDR3 DNA reads TGCAGTGCTAGGGGGGGTTTAGATACGCAGTATTTT.

The chain is built from TRBV6-6 and TRBJ1-2, with D hard to call. The germline V and J ends were trimmed by 4 bases and 7 bases, with 13 bases remaining between them. The CDR3 contains 13 residues. Germline V gives CDR1 MNHNY, CDR2 SVGAGI (reference sequence). The DNA for the CDR3 is TGTGCCAGCAGTTCTACCATGAGGCGTGGCTACACCTTC. Amino acids: CASSSTMRRGYTF.

V gene TRBV7-2 combines with J gene TRBJ2-3; a possible D gene is TRBD2 (5 bases). The CDR3 has 16 amino acids. The germline CDR1 and CDR2 sequences are SGHTA and FQGNSA. V was pared by 0 bases and J by 3 bases, with 13 bases between. The CDR3 is CASSLAPGVGTDTQYF. The CDR3 nucleotides read TGTGCCAGCAGCTTAGCGCCCGGGGTCGGGACAGATACGCAGTATTTT.

The chain uses TRBV24-1 and TRBJ2-3; D is possibly TRBD2 (6 bases). This CDR3 spans 15 amino acids. CDR1 is KGHDR, CDR2 SFDVKD, per germline. Trimming took 4 bases from V and 2 from J, leaving 12 bases between them. CDR3 in DNA: TGTGCCACCAGTGACGGGCTAGCGATCACAGATACGCAGTATTTT. It encodes CATSDGLAITDTQYF.

This clonotype was seen a few times. This sequence joins TRBV5-4 and TRBJ2-1; TRBD1 matches at 9 bases. This CDR3 is built from 19 residues. V shed 0 bases and J 1 base; nucleotides not matched to a gene: 11. Germline V CDR1 and CDR2: SGHNT, YYREEE (reference sequence). The CDR3 nucleotides are TGTGCCAGCAGCTTGGTTACAGGACAGGGGTCTGTTTCCTACAATGAGCAGTTCTTC. Translating gives CASSLVTGQGSVSYNEQFF. Full variable domain (remainder filled in from reference TRBV5-4 and TRBJ2-1): ETGVTQSPTHLIKTRGQQVTLRCSSQSGHNTVSWYQQALGQGPQFIFQYYREEENGRGNFPPRFSGLQFPNYSSELNVNALELDDSALYLCASSLVTGQGSVSYNEQFFGPGTRLTVL.

In this sample, this clonotype turned up once. The rearrangement links TRBV6-5 to TRBJ1-5, with a possible D match to TRBD1 (6 bases). Trimming took 3 bases from V and 7 from J, leaving 13 bases between them. The CDR3 consists of 14 residues. The V gene's germline CDR1 is MNHEY and CDR2 SVGAGI. The DNA of the CDR3 is TGTGCCAGCAGTTATCGGGGGGCGCAACAGCCCCAGCATTTT. The encoded protein is CASSYRGAQQPQHF.

The sample holds a few counts of this clonotype. This chain connects TRBV7-2 to TRBJ2-7; D may be TRBD1 (5 bases). The CDR3 extends over 17 amino acids. V lost 2 bases and J lost 4, with 21 bases in between. Germline V gene lookup returns CDR1 SGHTA and CDR2 FQGNSA. CDR3 DNA: TGTGCCAGCAGCTTATACGACAGTCCGTTTCCCTTGTACGAGCAGTACTTC. The encoded protein is CASSLYDSPFPLYEQYF.

The J gene is TRBJ1-2, the V gene TRBV29-1; no reliable D call. CDR3 length: 14 residues. V lost 0 bases, J lost 4 bases, and 12 bases lay in between. Germline CDR1 reads SQVTM; CDR2 reads ANQGSEA. This chain's CDR3 is CSVEDPARFYGYTF. In nucleotides, the CDR3 is TGCAGCGTTGAAGATCCGGCCAGGTTCTATGGCTACACCTTC.

This clonotype was seen repeatedly, ten times or more. V gene TRBV15 combines with J gene TRBJ2-1, with a tentative D call TRBD2 (7 bases). The CDR3 runs 15 residues. Looked up from germline, CDR1 is LNHNV and CDR2 is YYDKDF (reference sequence). V was shortened by 5 bases and J by 10 bases, with 21 bases between the two germline ends. The CDR3 bases are TGTGCCACCAGCCCAGAGGGGGGGCCGTGGGAAGAGCAGTTCTTC. Translated, it gives CATSPEGGPWEEQFF. The entire variable domain, with the rest obtained from reference TRBV15 and TRBJ2-1, is as follows: DAMVIQNPRYQVTQFGKPVTLSCSQTLNHNVMYWYQQKSSQAPKLLFHYYDKDFNNEADTPDNFQSRRPNTSFCFLDIRSPGLGDTAMYLCATSPEGGPWEEQFFGPGTRLTVL.

This clonotype has a count of ten or more. The genes are TRBV29-1 and TRBJ2-3; TRBD2 aligns across 8 bases. This CDR3 is built from 14 residues. Germline lookup yields CDR1 SQVTM and CDR2 ANQGSEA. The V segment lost 4 bases and the J segment 3 bases; nucleotides outside the gene matches: 6. The CDR3 DNA reads as TGCAGCGTTGGAGGTAGCGGGGTAACAGATACGCAGTATTTT. Its protein product is CSVGGSGVTDTQYF.

This clonotype was seen many times. The chain links TRBV5-1 to TRBJ2-7; D might be TRBD1 (6 bases). CDR1 is SGHRS and CDR2 is YFSETQ in the germline V gene. V lost 3 bases to trimming and J lost 5 bases, with 12 bases between them. The CDR3 is 13 amino acids. The CDR3 protein is CASSYGQNNEQYF. In DNA, the CDR3 is TGCGCCAGCAGCTATGGACAGAACAACGAGCAGTACTTC. The full variable domain, in which reference TRBV5-1 and TRBJ2-7 provide the parts outside the CDR3, is KAGVTQTPRYLIKTRGQQVTLSCSPISGHRSVSWYQQTPGQGLQFLFEYFSETQRNKGNFPGRFSGRQFSNSRSEMNVSTLELGDSALYLCASSYGQNNEQYFGPGTRLTVT.

This clonotype was observed a few times. The chain carries TRBV12-3 or TRBV12-4 and TRBJ2-2; D unresolved. Trimming removed 5 bases at V and 5 bases at J, with 12 bases between. This CDR3 is 14 amino acids long. CDR3 coding DNA: TGTGCCAGCAGTCGTCCCGGTTATACCGGGGAGCTGTTTTTT. As protein: CASSRPGYTGELFF.

There are many counts of this clonotype. The genes are TRBV20-1 and TRBJ2-3, with D possibly being TRBD2 (6 bases). Trimming pared 5 bases from V and 0 bases from J, leaving 12 bases between. CDR3 length equals 14 residues. Germline V gives CDR1 DFQATT, CDR2 SNEGSKA (reference sequence). CDR3 amino acids: CSAPEGPSTDTQYF. The CDR3 coding sequence is TGCAGTGCTCCGGAGGGACCCAGCACAGATACGCAGTATTTT.

This clonotype was found many times. This rearrangement joins TRBV20-1 to TRBJ2-7; D gene ambiguous. Trimming removed 2 bases from V and 0 bases from J, with 8 bases in between. The CDR3 is made up of 13 amino acids. Per the germline V gene, CDR1 is DFQATT and CDR2 is SNEGSKA (reference sequence). The DNA of the CDR3 is TGCAGTGCTAGAACTGTAGACTCCTACGAGCAGTACTTC. It yields the protein CSARTVDSYEQYF.

The chain has TRBV11-2 and TRBJ1-1; D uncertain. From germline, CDR1 is SGHAT and CDR2 FQNNGV. V lost 2 bases to trimming and J lost 5 bases, with 9 bases between them. This CDR3 is 13 amino acids long. The CDR3 DNA follows: TGTGCCAGCAGCTTACACTCTCTTACTGAAGCTTTCTTT. It codes for CASSLHSLTEAFF.

The rearrangement joins TRBV5-6 to TRBJ2-7; 8 positions match TRBD1. Trimming took 6 bases from V and 2 from J; bases not matched to a gene: 10. Germline V gene sequence: CDR1 SGHDT, CDR2 YYEEEE. The CDR3 sequence is 15 residues long. Written as DNA, the CDR3 is TGTGCCAGCACACTACCGGGACAGGCGCCCTACGAGCAGTACTTC. This translates into CASTLPGQAPYEQYF.

The rearrangement links TRBV5-1 to TRBJ2-2; 13 nucleotides align to TRBD2. CDR1 and CDR2 from the germline V gene are SGHRS and YFSETQ. The CDR3 contains 16 residues. V shed 3 bases, J shed 7 bases, and the junction held 6 bases outside the gene matches. The CDR3: CASSSGLAGVLGELFF. CDR3 DNA sequence: TGCGCCAGCAGCTCCGGACTAGCGGGGGTTCTCGGGGAGCTGTTTTTT.

This clonotype was seen more than once but under ten times. The CDR3 nucleotides are TGTGCCAGCAGTTACTCCTCGGGACGGCTAGATACGCAGTATTTT. Translating gives CASSYSSGRLDTQYF. This rearrangement joins TRBV6-5 to TRBJ2-3; TRBD1 or TRBD2 may be the D gene (5 bases each). The CDR3 totals 15 residues. CDR1 MNHEY and CDR2 SVGAGI come from the germline V gene. The V end lost 0 bases, the J end lost 5 bases, and 12 bases lay between the germline ends.

The J gene is TRBJ2-7, the V gene TRBV7-2; TRBD2 aligns across 13 bases. Germline V gene lookup returns CDR1 SGHTA and CDR2 FQGNSA. The V and J ends lost 2 bases and 4 bases, in that order; junction bases with no gene match: 5. The CDR3 is 16 amino acids. CDR3 protein: CASSLTATSGGYEQYF. CDR3 sequence (DNA): TGTGCCAGCAGCTTAACCGCGACTAGCGGGGGGTACGAGCAGTACTTC.

This clonotype appeared many times. The chain joins TRBV24-1 to TRBJ2-3, with TRBD1 identical over 7 bases. V trimming: 9 bases; J trimming: 2 bases; junction bases outside the gene matches: 7. Germline assignment: CDR1 KGHDR and CDR2 SFDVKD. This CDR3 is built from 14 residues. CDR3 sequence (DNA): TGTGCCACCTCTGGGGACAGATACACAGATACGCAGTATTTT. Translation gives CATSGDRYTDTQYF.

This clonotype was found many times. The chain has TRBV20-1 and TRBJ1-2; a possible D gene is TRBD1 (5 bases). This CDR3 has 16 residues. Germline lookup yields CDR1 DFQATT and CDR2 SNEGSKA (reference sequence). Trimming pared 0 bases from V and 2 bases from J, leaving 16 bases between. This chain's CDR3 is CSARDAGRNPNYGYTF. For the CDR3, the DNA is TGCAGTGCTAGAGACGCGGGGCGGAATCCAAACTATGGCTACACCTTC.

This chain connects TRBV18 to TRBJ2-3; D possibly uses TRBD1 or TRBD2 (6 bases each). With 3 bases removed from V and 2 bases from J, the gap between germline ends came to 9 bases. The CDR3 covers 14 residues. CDR1 KGHSH and CDR2 LQKENI come from the germline V gene. The CDR3 coding sequence is TGTGCCAGCTCACCTGGGGGGCCCACAGATACGCAGTATTTT. As protein: CASSPGGPTDTQYF.